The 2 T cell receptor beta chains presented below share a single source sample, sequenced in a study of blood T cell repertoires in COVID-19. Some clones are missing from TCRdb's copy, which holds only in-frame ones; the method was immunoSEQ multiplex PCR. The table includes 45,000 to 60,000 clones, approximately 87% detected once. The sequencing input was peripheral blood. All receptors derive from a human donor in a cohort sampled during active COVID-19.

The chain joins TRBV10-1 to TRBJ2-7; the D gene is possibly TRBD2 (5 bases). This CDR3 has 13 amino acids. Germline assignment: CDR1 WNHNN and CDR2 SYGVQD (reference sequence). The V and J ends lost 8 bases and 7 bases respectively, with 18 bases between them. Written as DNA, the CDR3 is TGCGCCAGCGGTAACGGACTGGAATTTGAGCAGTACTTC. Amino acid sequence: CASGNGLEFEQYF.

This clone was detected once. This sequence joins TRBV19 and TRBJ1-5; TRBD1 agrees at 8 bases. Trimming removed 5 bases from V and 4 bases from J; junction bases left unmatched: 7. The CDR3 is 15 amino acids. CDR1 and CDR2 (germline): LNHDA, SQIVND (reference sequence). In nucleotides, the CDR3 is TGTGCCAGTAGTGCCCACAGGGGGGGTAATCAGCCCCAGCATTTT. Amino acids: CASSAHRGGNQPQHF. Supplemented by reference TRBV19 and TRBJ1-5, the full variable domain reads DGGITQSPKYLFRKEGQNVTLSCEQNLNHDAMYWYRQDPGQGLRLIYYSQIVNDFQKGDIAEGYSVSREKKESFPLTVTSAQKNPTAFYLCASSAHRGGNQPQHFGDGTRLSIL.